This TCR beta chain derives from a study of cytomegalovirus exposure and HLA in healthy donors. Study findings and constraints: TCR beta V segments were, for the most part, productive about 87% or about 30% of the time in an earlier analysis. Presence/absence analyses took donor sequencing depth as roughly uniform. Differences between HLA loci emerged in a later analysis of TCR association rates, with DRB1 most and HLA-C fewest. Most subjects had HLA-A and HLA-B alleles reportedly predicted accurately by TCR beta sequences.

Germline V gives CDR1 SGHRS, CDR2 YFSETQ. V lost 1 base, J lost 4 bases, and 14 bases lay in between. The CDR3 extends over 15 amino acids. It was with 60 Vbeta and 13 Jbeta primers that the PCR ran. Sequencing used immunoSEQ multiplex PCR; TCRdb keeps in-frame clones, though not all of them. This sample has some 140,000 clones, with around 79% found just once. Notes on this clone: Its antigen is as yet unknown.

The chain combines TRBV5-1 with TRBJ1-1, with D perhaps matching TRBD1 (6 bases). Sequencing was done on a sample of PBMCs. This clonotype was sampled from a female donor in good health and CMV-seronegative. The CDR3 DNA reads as TGCGCCAGCAGCTTGAGTTCGGGGGGGCCCACTGAAGCTTTCTTT. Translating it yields CASSLSSGGPTEAFF. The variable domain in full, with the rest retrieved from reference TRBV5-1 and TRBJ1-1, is KAGVTQTPRYLIKTRGQQVTLSCSPISGHRSVSWYQQTPGQGLQFLFEYFSETQRNKGNFPGRFSGRQFSNSRSEMNVSTLELGDSALYLCASSLSSGGPTEAFFGQGTRLTVV.